This T cell receptor (beta chain) derives from a study of blood T cell repertoires in COVID-19. For the study at large: The United States, Italy and Spain were the sources of the acute and convalescent COVID-19 samples.

Germline lookup yields CDR1 SNHLY and CDR2 FYNNEI. V lost 6 bases and J 4 bases, leaving 8 bases between the germline ends. CDR3 size: 12 residues. In the authors' methods: Estimation of nucleated cell counts relied on the amplification of reference gene primers. Only in-frame clones appear in the TCRdb table, and some are missing; sequencing was by immunoSEQ multiplex PCR. That table gives V, J and clone size, and the DNA gave D and trimming. The sample shows about 240,000 clones, approximately 78% of them seen only once. This sequence originates from a woman aged 60 to 75 with active or convalescent COVID-19. This sequence joins TRBV2 and TRBJ2-3; D might be TRBD1 (5 bases). Sequencing input: peripheral blood. The CDR3 bases are TGTGCCAGCAGCCTAGGGGCAGATACGCAGTATTTT. Its translation is CASSLGADTQYF.